This TCR beta chain was captured by sequencing in a study of control samples from healthy donors and cancer patients (dated by TCRdb to about 2020). The cysteine opens and the phenylalanine closes a CDR3 of 13 amino acids. The CDR3 DNA has 39 bases and is translated from base 1. V is pared back by 5 bases and J by 5 bases, with 12 bases lying between the germline termini. Based on the germline V gene (reference sequence), the CDR1 and CDR2 sequences are MNHEY and SMNVEV. This clone was recorded only once. There is no known antigen for this receptor. Per-base qualities were not stored, and no clone one base away is much larger. The library was obtained by the immunoSEQ multiplex PCR assay. Entries here come from immuneACCESS through TCRdb and include only in-frame sequences with V and J called. Some clones fail to appear in such tables; in the studies checked, an unresolved V gene covers under half of the shortfall, and the cause of the remainder is unknown. For this sample there are approximately 97,000 clones; roughly 94% appear just once. Clones ranked in the top ten supply about 2.5% of the sample.

Sequencing was carried out using blood. This receptor was identified in a woman between 18 and 30 years old in good health. The rearranged chain carries TRBV27 and TRBJ1-2, and TRBD1 may be the D gene, going by 6 matching bases. The nucleotides are TGTGCCAGCAGTCCTGACAGGAAATATGGCTACACCTTC. It codes for CASSPDRKYGYTF.